The 8 T cell receptor beta chains below all came from one sample that was sequenced in a study of vaccination and CD4 T cells after COVID-19 (dated by TCRdb to between 2022 and 2023). Library method: PCR. The sequencer listed for this sample is Illumina iSeq 100. DNA from cultured CD4+ T cells was subjected to TCR sequencing with the Oncomine TCR Beta short-read assay at the Johns Hopkins FTIC core. TCRdb's own reprocessing of the public reads used fastp at Q25 and MiXCR and kept productive beta chains. Each entry merges the rows of one CDR3 protein and shows their most common DNA and genes. This sample comprises roughly 20,000 distinct CDR3 sequences, 40% to 55% of them detected only once. Around 3% of the sample belongs to the ten largest clones. Antigens for these TCRs are unknown. In light of the paper, this sample's treatment or condition label describes: approximately 9-day PBMC culture with coronavirus spike peptide pools or control peptides (ViraFEST assay).

Sequenced here: CD4+ T cells from blood, cultured in vitro, sampled after SARS-CoV-2 vaccination. These receptor sequences come from a human donor who had recovered from COVID-19.

The V call is TRBV6-1, the J call TRBJ1-2; 9 bases align to TRBD1. V shed 6 bases, J shed 6 bases, and the junction held 8 bases outside the gene matches. The CDR3 has 14 residues. CDR1 is MNHNS and CDR2 is SASEGT in the germline V gene. Here the CDR3 reads CASRVGTGRDGYTF. CDR3 bases: TGTGCCAGCAGGGTAGGGACAGGGAGAGATGGCTACACCTTC.

The V and J genes are TRBV6-2 or TRBV6-3 and TRBJ2-7, with 9 bases matching TRBD1. Losses at the gene ends were 6 bases for V and 6 bases for J; bases not matched to a gene: 15. The germline V gene has CDR1 MNHEY and CDR2 SVGEGT. The CDR3 has 16 amino acids. The CDR3 bases are TGTGCCAGCAGCTTACAACCCGGGACAGGGTCTCGCGAGCAGTACTTC. Translating gives CASSLQPGTGSREQYF.

The chain carries TRBV19 and TRBJ2-3; 9 positions agree with TRBD2. Germline lookup yields CDR1 LNHDA and CDR2 SQIVND (reference sequence). V lost 3 bases and J lost 2; bases outside the gene matches: 3. The CDR3 covers 15 residues. Written as DNA, the CDR3 is TGTGCCAGTAGTATGCTAGCGGGGTCCACAGATACGCAGTATTTT. Protein product: CASSMLAGSTDTQYF. The full variable domain, with the rest looked up from reference TRBV19 and TRBJ2-3, is DGGITQSPKYLFRKEGQNVTLSCEQNLNHDAMYWYRQDPGQGLRLIYYSQIVNDFQKGDIAEGYSVSREKKESFPLTVTSAQKNPTAFYLCASSMLAGSTDTQYFGPGTRLTVL.

The chain carries TRBV6-4 and TRBJ1-1; D is ambiguous. Between the trimmed V and J ends, which lost 0 bases and 0 bases, there was a span of 11 bases. Germline V gene lookup returns CDR1 MRHNA and CDR2 SNTAGT. The CDR3 spans 16 residues. CDR3 coding DNA: TGTGCCAGCAGTGACTCATGGGCGGCCCTGAACACTGAAGCTTTCTTT. Residues: CASSDSWAALNTEAFF.

In its sample, this clonotype is medium-sized. The chain is built from TRBV15 and TRBJ1-5, with 9 bases identical to TRBD1. The CDR3 is made up of 18 amino acids. Germline loops: CDR1 LNHNV, CDR2 YYDKDF (reference sequence). The junction had 7 bases not matched to a gene; V was cut back by 1 base and J by 0 bases. For the CDR3, the DNA is TGTGCCACCAGCAGAGCGGGACAGGGCTGGAATAGCAATCAGCCCCAGCATTTT. Its protein product is CATSRAGQGWNSNQPQHF.

This clonotype appeared a few times. The V call is TRBV7-9, the J call TRBJ2-1, with 9 bases lining up with TRBD2. The CDR3 is 14 residues long. With V trimmed by 0 bases and J by 10 bases, 4 bases remained unmatched. From germline, CDR1 is SEHNR and CDR2 FQNEAQ (reference sequence). This CDR3 reads CASSLAAGGGEQFF. In nucleotides, the CDR3 is TGTGCCAGCAGCTTAGCAGCGGGAGGCGGGGAGCAGTTCTTC.

This clonotype was seen only a few times. The chain joins TRBV20-1 to TRBJ2-3; D tentatively reads TRBD1 or TRBD2 (5 bases each). Germline CDR1 and CDR2: DFQATT and SNEGSKA (reference sequence). The V end was cut by 7 bases, the J end by 1 base, with 15 bases between. CDR3 size: 14 residues. The chain's CDR3 is CSGGAATGTDTQYF. CDR3 DNA sequence: TGCAGTGGAGGGGCAGCAACTGGCACAGATACGCAGTATTTT.

The chain joins TRBV7-2 to TRBJ2-1; D is ambiguous. Trimming shortened V by 1 base and J by 5 bases, and 6 bases separated the two germline ends. The germline gives CDR1 SGHTA, CDR2 FQGNSA. The CDR3 consists of 13 residues. CDR3 in amino acids: CASSLVSHNEQFF. The CDR3 DNA reads TGTGCCAGCAGCTTAGTTTCCCACAATGAGCAGTTCTTC. Using reference TRBV7-2 and TRBJ2-1 for the parts outside the CDR3, the full variable domain is GAGVSQSPSNKVTEKGKDVELRCDPISGHTALYWYRQSLGQGLEFLIYFQGNSAPDKSGLPSDRFSAERTGGSVSTLTIQRTQQEDSAVYLCASSLVSHNEQFFGPGTRLTVL.